The clone carrying this TCR beta chain is labeled medium-sized. Its antigen is unknown. Sorting of live CD3+CD8+TCRalphabeta+ cells by PD-1 and/or TIGIT gave four subsets. TCR libraries were prepared from approximately 15 ng of total RNA with the QIAseq Immune Repertoire TCR panel. TCRdb independently ran MiXCR on the reads; one entry per CDR3 protein. The sample lists hundreds of distinct CDR3 sequences, over 9% occurring once. These data originate in a study of circulating CD8 cells and anti-PD-1 response in melanoma. CDR1 LGHDT and CDR2 YNNKEL come from the germline V gene (reference sequence). This CDR3 spans 17 amino acids. V shed 0 bases and J shed 1 base, with 13 bases lying between them. Overall study findings and caveats: A small cohort with few responders supplied the baseline and M1 comparisons.

This sequence was found in a human donor with melanoma. The rearrangement uses TRBV3-1 and TRBJ2-1; perhaps TRBD2 as D (6 bases). The material sequenced was CD8+ T cells from PBMCs, taken at baseline or after one month of anti-PD-1 therapy (not recorded which). This chain's CDR3 is CASSQDPFAGSYNEQFF. The CDR3 region has the DNA TGTGCCAGCAGCCAAGACCCCTTCGCGGGGTCCTACAATGAGCAGTTCTTC.